These T cell receptor beta chains were read from a single sample in a study of tumor-infiltrating lymphocytes in primary liver carcinoma. TCRdb reanalysed the multiplex PCR reads using MiXCR and keeps one entry per CDR3 protein. The data hold 60,000 or so distinct CDR3 sequences, with less than 85% observed a single time. Sequencing was carried out using liver tumor tissue from sampling region 2. The source of these receptors is a man aged 35-49 years with primary liver carcinoma and hepatitis B virus infection. CDR3s include the opening cysteine and the closing phenylalanine or tryptophan. The D gene is left open where the match is weak. Rows give clone size only sometimes, using once, few, many, or a class for an expanded clone.

J gene	V gene	clone size	D gene	CDR3 protein
TRBJ2-3	TRBV6-1	.	TRBD1	CASSRDRATDTQYF
TRBJ2-2	TRBV4-1	.	.	CTSSQDRRFEMFTGELFF
TRBJ2-7	TRBV12-3/TRBV12-4	.	TRBD1	CVSSIGTGGSYEHYF
TRBJ2-7	TRBV18	.	TRBD2	CASPPTGGTSPYEEYF
TRBJ2-1	TRBV6-2/TRBV6-3	medium-sized	TRBD2	CASSPWGSGKVNEQFF
TRBJ2-3	TRBV4-2	.	.	CASSQVAFLTGTTDTQYF
TRBJ2-7	TRBV10-3	medium-sized	.	CAISAGDSRPEQYF
TRBJ1-5	TRBV28	.	.	CASSPGVYSNQPQHF
TRBJ1-5	TRBV6-6	.	TRBD1	CVSSWVQGADSNQPQHF
TRBJ2-7	TRBV12-5	.	.	CASEGSGSYEQYF